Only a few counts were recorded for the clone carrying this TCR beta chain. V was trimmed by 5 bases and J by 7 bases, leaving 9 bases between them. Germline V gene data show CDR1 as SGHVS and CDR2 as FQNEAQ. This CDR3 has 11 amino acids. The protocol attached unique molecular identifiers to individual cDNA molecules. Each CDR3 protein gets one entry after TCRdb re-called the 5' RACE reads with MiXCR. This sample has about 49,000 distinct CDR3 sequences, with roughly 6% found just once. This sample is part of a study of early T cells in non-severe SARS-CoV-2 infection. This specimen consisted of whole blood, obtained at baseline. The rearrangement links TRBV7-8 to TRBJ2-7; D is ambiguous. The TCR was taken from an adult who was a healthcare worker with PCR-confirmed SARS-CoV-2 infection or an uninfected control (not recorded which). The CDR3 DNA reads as TGTGCCAGCAGCCCTATGTGGGAGCAGTACTTC. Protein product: CASSPMWEQYF. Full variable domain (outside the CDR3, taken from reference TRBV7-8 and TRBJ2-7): GAGVSQSPRYKVAKRGQDVALRCDPISGHVSLFWYQQALGQGPEFLTYFQNEAQLDKSGLPSDRFFAERPEGSVSTLKIQRTQQEDSAVYLCASSPMWEQYFGPGTRLTVT.